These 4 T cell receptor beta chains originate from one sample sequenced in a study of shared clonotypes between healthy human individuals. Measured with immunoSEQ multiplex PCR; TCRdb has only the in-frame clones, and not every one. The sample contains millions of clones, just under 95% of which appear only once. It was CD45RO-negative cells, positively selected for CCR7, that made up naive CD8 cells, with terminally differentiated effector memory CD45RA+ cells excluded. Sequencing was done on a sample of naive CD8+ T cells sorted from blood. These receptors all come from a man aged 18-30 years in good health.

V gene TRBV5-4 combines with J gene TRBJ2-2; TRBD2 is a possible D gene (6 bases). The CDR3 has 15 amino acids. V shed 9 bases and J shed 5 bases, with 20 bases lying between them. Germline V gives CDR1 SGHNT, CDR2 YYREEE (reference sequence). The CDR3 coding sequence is TGTGCCACCCAGTTGCGGGGACTCGGAACCGGGGAGCTGTTTTTT. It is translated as CATQLRGLGTGELFF.

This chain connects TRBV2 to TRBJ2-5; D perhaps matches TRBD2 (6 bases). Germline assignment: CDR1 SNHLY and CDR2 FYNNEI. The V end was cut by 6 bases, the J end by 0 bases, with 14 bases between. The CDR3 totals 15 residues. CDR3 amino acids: CASSENRDYQETQYF. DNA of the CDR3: TGTGCCAGCAGCGAGAACCGGGACTACCAAGAGACCCAGTACTTC.

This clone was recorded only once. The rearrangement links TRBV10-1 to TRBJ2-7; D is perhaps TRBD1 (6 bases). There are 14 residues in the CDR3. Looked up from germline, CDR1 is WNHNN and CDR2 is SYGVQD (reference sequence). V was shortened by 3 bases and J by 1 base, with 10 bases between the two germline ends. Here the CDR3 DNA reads TGCGCCAGCAGTGAATTTACAGGGTCCTACGAGCAGTACTTC. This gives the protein CASSEFTGSYEQYF.

The CDR3 protein is CASSVETGDTDTQYF. In nucleotides, the CDR3 is TGTGCCAGCAGCGTGGAAACAGGGGACACAGATACGCAGTATTTT. The chain recombines TRBV9 with TRBJ2-3, with TRBD1 matching over 7 bases. Germline trimming cut 2 bases from V and 2 bases from J; bases unmatched to any gene: 5. The CDR3 consists of 15 residues. CDR1 and CDR2 from the germline V gene are SGDLS and YYNGEE.